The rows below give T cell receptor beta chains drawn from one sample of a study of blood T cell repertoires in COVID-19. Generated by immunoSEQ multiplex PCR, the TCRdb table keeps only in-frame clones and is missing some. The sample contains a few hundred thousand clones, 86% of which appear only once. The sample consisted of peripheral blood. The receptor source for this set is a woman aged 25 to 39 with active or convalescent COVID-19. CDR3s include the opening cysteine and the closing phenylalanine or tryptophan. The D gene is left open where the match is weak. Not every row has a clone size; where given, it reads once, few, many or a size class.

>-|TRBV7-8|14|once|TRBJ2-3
TGTGCCAGCAGCCTTACCCACACCACAGATACGCAGTATTTT
CASSLTHTTDTQYF
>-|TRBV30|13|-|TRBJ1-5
TGTGCCTGGAGTGCCGGGGATGATCAGCCCCAGCATTTT
CAWSAGDDQPQHF
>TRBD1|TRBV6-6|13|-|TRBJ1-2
TGTGCCAGCACCCTGGACAGGAACTATGGCTACACCTTC
CASTLDRNYGYTF
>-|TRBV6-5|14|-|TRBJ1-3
TGTGCCAGCAAGGATAGGACAGCCGGAAACACCATATATTTT
CASKDRTAGNTIYF
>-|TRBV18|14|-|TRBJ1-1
TGTGCCAGCTCACCAGGAGGGACGAACACTGAAGCTTTCTTT
CASSPGGTNTEAFF
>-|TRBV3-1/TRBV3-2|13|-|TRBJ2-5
TGTGCCAGCAGCCCCCCCGTCCGAGAGACCCAGTACTTC
CASSPPVRETQYF
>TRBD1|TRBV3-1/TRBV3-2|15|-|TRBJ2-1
TGTGCCAGCAGTCCGGACAGGGGGCGTTACAATGAGCAGTTCTTC
CASSPDRGRYNEQFF
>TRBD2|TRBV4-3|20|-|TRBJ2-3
TGCGCCAGCAGCCGGGGACCGGGGACTAGCGGGGGGTCCTTCACAGATACGCAGTATTTT
CASSRGPGTSGGSFTDTQYF
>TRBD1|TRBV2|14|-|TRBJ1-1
TGTGCCAGCATTTGGGGGACAGTGAACACTGAAGCTTTCTTT
CASIWGTVNTEAFF
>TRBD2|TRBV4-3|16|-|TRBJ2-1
TGCGCCAGCAGCCAAAGGACTAGCGGGGGTTACAATGAGCAGTTCTTC
CASSQRTSGGYNEQFF
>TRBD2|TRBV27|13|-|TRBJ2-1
TGTGCCAGCGGACTAGCGACCTACAATGAGCAGTTCTTC
CASGLATYNEQFF
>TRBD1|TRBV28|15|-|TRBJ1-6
TGTGCCAGCAGTGAAGGGACAGGGATGAATTCACCCCTCCACTTT
CASSEGTGMNSPLHF
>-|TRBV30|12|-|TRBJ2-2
TGTGCCTGGAGTCACCCGGGCGGGGAGCTGTTTTTT
CAWSHPGGELFF
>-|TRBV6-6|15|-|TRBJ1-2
TGTGCCAGCAGTGGACCAGGACAGACTACTAATGGCTACACCTTC
CASSGPGQTTNGYTF
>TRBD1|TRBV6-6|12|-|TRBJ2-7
TGTGCCAGCAAGCAGGGGGAACACGAGCAGTACTTC
CASKQGEHEQYF
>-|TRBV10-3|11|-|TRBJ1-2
TGTGCCATCAGTGAGTCAACAGAGCCCATCTTC
CAISESTEPIF
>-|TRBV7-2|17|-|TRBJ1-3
TGTGCCAGCAGCCCCTACAGGGTAGGGTCCTCTGGAAACACCATATATTTT
CASSPYRVGSSGNTIYF
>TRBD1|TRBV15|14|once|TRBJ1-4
TGTGCCACCAGCAAGGGACAGTCTAATGAAAAACTGTTTTTT
CATSKGQSNEKLFF
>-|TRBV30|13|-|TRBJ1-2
TGTGCCTGGAGTGTCGGGGAGCTCTATGGCTACACCTTC
CAWSVGELYGYTF
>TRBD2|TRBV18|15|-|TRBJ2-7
TGTGCCAGCTCACCACCGAATAGCGGGGGCTACGAGCAGTACTTC
CASSPPNSGGYEQYF
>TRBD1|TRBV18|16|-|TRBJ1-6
TGTGCCAGCTCACCACGGACAGGGGACGGGAATTCACCCCTCCACTTT
CASSPRTGDGNSPLHF
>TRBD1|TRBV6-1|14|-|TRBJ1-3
TGTGCCAGCAGTTATGACCTCAGGGGGAACACCATATATTTT
CASSYDLRGNTIYF
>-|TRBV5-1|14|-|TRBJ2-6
TGCGCCAGCACCCCCGGCTCTGGGGCCAACGTCCTGACTTTC
CASTPGSGANVLTF
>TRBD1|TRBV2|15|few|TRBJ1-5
TGTGCCAGCAGGAAGGGGGCCTATAGCAATCAGCCCCAGCATTTT
CASRKGAYSNQPQHF